This T cell receptor (beta chain) was found in a study of CD8+ T cells in alopecia areata. As for the study in general: At a dose of 5 to 10 mg twice daily, oral tofacitinib was given to treated patients. General study findings and limits: Expanded CD8+ clones among the top 100, as well as scalp clonality, were significantly decreased by tofacitinib. Lesional tissue from the scalp (especially in alopecia totalis/universalis) showed higher clonality than normal scalp.

RNA, once extracted, was reverse transcribed into cDNA for use as the sequencing template. Generated by immunoSEQ multiplex PCR, the TCRdb table keeps only in-frame clones and is missing some. The sample holds approximately 210,000 clones, approximately 70% seen once. This sample's treatment: oral pan-JAK inhibitor, 5-10 mg twice daily. Punch biopsies of lesional scalp, plus peripheral blood, were taken from alopecia areata patients. Comment on this clone: The antigen is undetermined. This CDR3 is also generated by other DNA sequences in the sample.

J lost 4 bases, V lost 0 bases, and 0 bases had no gene match. This CDR3 comprises 14 residues. Germline V gene data show CDR1 as SGHRS and CDR2 as YFSETQ. The V call is TRBV5-1, the J call TRBJ2-2, with 7 bases aligning to TRBD1. The receptor was derived from a human donor with alopecia areata. This specimen consisted of CD4+ T cells sorted from blood, obtained at approximately week 42, from a patient treated with tofacitinib. The CDR3 here is CASSLAGGTGELFF. DNA of the CDR3: TGCGCCAGCAGCTTGGCAGGGGGCACCGGGGAGCTGTTTTTT. The variable domain in full, with the rest retrieved from reference TRBV5-1 and TRBJ2-2, is KAGVTQTPRYLIKTRGQQVTLSCSPISGHRSVSWYQQTPGQGLQFLFEYFSETQRNKGNFPGRFSGRQFSNSRSEMNVSTLELGDSALYLCASSLAGGTGELFFGEGSRLTVL.